This TCR beta chain was obtained from a study of identical twins. This clonotype was picked up many times. Its antigen is still unknown. Findings of the study overall: Out-of-frame alpha sequences common to twins were enriched for low generation probability. The study found weaker excess twin sharing in beta out-of-frame sequences.

The ends were cut back, 3 bases at V and 0 bases at J, with 11 bases in the middle. The length of the CDR3 is 14 residues. Germline CDR1 reads DFQATT; CDR2 reads SNEGSKA (reference sequence). From the 5' RACE reads, TCRdb called clonotypes with MiXCR, one entry per CDR3 protein. The table has fewer than 250,000 distinct CDR3 sequences, approximately 7.8% seen once. This sample also appeared in a second study, on yellow fever vaccine responses in identical twins. This second study says: Twins reportedly mounted vaccine T cell responses that seemed partly convergent, partly personalized.

The sequence was obtained from a woman under 30 in good health. The rearrangement uses TRBV20-1 and TRBJ2-5, with unresolved D. Sequencing was carried out using CD8+ T cells sorted from blood. For the CDR3, the DNA is TGCAGTGCTAGTTCCAGCCTATACCAAGAGACCCAGTACTTC. Residues: CSASSSLYQETQYF.